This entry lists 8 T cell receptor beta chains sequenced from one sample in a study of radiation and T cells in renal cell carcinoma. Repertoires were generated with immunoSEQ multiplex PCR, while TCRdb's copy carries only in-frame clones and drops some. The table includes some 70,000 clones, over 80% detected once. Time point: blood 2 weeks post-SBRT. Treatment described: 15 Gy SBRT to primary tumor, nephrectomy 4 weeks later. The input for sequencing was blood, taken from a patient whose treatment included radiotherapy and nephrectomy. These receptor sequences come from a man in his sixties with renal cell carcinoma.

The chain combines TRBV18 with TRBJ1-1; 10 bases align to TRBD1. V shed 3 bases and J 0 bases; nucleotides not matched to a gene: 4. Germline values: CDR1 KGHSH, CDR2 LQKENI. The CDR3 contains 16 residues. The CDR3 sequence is CASSPTGGALNTEAFF. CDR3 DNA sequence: TGTGCCAGCTCACCGACAGGGGGCGCCTTGAACACTGAAGCTTTCTTT. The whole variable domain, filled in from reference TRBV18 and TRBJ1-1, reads NAGVMQNPRHLVRRRGQEARLRCSPMKGHSHVYWYRQLPEEGLKFMVYLQKENIIDESGMPKERFSAEFPKEGPSILRIQQVVRGDSAAYFCASSPTGGALNTEAFFGQGTRLTVV.

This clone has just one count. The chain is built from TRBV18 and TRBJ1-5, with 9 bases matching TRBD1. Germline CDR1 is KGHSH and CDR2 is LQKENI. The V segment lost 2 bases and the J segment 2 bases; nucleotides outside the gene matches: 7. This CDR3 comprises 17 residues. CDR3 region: CASSPKDRGYGNQPQHF. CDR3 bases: TGTGCCAGCTCACCAAAGGACAGGGGATATGGCAATCAGCCCCAGCATTTT.

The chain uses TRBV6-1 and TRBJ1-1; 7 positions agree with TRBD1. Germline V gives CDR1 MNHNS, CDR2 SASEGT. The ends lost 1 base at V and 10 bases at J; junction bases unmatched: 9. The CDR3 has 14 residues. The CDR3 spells CASSEVFQGVGAFF. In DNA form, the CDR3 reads TGTGCCAGCAGTGAAGTATTTCAGGGGGTAGGAGCTTTCTTT.

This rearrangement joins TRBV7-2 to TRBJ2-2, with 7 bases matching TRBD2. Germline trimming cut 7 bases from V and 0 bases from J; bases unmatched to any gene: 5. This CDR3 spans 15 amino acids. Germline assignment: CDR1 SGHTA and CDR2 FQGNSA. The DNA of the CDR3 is TGTGCCAGCACCCCGGGGAGGGCGAACACCGGGGAGCTGTTTTTT. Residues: CASTPGRANTGELFF.

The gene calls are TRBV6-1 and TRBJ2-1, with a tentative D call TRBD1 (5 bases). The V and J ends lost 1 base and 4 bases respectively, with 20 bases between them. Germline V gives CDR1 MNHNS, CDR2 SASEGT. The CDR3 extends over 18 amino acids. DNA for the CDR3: TGTGCCAGCAGTGAAGAAGAGTTAGGACACCTTTTTTACAATGAGCAGTTCTTC. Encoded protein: CASSEEELGHLFYNEQFF.

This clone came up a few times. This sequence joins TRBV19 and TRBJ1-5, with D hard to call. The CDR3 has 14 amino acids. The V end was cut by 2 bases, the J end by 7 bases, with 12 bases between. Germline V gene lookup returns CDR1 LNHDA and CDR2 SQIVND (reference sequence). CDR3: CASSIRLGPQPQHF. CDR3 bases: TGTGCCAGTAGTATAAGGTTGGGCCCCCAGCCCCAGCATTTT.

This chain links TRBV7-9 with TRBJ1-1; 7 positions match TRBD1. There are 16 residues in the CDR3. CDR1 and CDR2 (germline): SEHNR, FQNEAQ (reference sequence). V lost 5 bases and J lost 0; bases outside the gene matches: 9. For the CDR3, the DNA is TGTGCCAGCAGCGTTCGACAGGGTGTCATGAACACTGAAGCTTTCTTT. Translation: CASSVRQGVMNTEAFF.

The CDR3 nucleotides are TGTGCCAGCAGCTTACCAGGGAGGTGGGAGGCTGAAGCTTTCTTT. Translated, it gives CASSLPGRWEAEAFF. The V and J genes are TRBV11-2 and TRBJ1-1; the D gene is possibly TRBD1 (5 bases). The germline V gene has CDR1 SGHAT and CDR2 FQNNGV. The V and J ends lost 2 bases and 6 bases respectively, with 16 bases between them. This CDR3 region has 15 residues. The variable domain in full, with the rest retrieved from reference TRBV11-2 and TRBJ1-1, is EAGVAQSPRYKIIEKRQSVAFWCNPISGHATLYWYQQILGQGPKLLIQFQNNGVVDDSQLPKDRFSAERLKGVDSTLKIQPAKLEDSAVYLCASSLPGRWEAEAFFGQGTRLTVV.